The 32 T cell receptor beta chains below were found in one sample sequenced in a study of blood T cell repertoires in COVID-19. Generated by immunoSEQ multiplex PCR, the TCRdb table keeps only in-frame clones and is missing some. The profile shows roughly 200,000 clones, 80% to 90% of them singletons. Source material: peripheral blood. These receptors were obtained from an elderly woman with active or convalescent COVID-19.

As DNA, the CDR3 is TGTGCCACCAGCAGAGTAGGGACAGGGGGCGGTTCACCCCTCCACTTT. Amino acids: CATSRVGTGGGSPLHF. This sequence joins TRBV15 and TRBJ1-6, with 12 bases identical to TRBD1. Trimming took 1 base from V and 9 from J; bases not matched to a gene: 4. Per the germline V gene, CDR1 is LNHNV and CDR2 is YYDKDF (reference sequence). This CDR3 is 16 amino acids long.

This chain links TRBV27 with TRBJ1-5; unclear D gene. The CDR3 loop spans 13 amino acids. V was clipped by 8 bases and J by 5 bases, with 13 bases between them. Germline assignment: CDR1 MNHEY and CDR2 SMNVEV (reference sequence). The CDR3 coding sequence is TGTGCCAGCGTCGAAGACACCGATCAGCCCCAGCATTTT. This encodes CASVEDTDQPQHF.

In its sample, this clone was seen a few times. The CDR3, as DNA: TGTGCCAGCAGTTTCGGCGGGGTGAGCTATGGCTACACCTTC. Its protein product is CASSFGGVSYGYTF. V is TRBV28 and J is TRBJ1-2; no definite D call. The V gene's germline CDR1 is MDHEN and CDR2 SYDVKM. This CDR3 region has 14 residues. V shed 3 bases and J shed 4 bases, with 12 bases lying between them.

CDR3 nucleotide sequence: TGCAGCCTTCGAGGAGCGGGGGGCATGCCTAGCAATGAGCAGTTCTTC. It yields the protein CSLRGAGGMPSNEQFF. V gene TRBV29-1 combines with J gene TRBJ2-1; 9 bases are shared with TRBD2. J was trimmed by 6 bases and V by 8 bases; bases with no gene match: 17. The CDR3 totals 16 residues. Germline V gene data show CDR1 as SQVTM and CDR2 as ANQGSEA.

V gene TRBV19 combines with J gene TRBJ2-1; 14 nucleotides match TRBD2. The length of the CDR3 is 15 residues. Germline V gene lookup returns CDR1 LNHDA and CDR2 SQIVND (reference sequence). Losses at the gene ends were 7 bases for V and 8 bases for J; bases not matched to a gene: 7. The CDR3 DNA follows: TGTGCCAGTAATCCAGGACTAGCGGGAGGAGATGAGCAGTTCTTC. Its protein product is CASNPGLAGGDEQFF.

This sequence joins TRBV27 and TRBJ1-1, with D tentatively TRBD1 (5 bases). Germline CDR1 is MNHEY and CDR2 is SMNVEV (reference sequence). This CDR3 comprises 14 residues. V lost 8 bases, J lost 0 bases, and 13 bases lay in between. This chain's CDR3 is CASVPQGMNTEAFF. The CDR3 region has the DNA TGTGCCAGCGTCCCCCAGGGAATGAACACTGAAGCTTTCTTT.

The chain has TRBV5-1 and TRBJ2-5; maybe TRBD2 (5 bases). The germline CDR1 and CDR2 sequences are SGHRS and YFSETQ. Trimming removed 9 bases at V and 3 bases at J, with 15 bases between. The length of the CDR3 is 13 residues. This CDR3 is CAKTSGAKETQYF. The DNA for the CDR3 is TGCGCCAAAACCAGCGGAGCTAAAGAGACCCAGTACTTC. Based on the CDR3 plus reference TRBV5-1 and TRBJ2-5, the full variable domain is KAGVTQTPRYLIKTRGQQVTLSCSPISGHRSVSWYQQTPGQGLQFLFEYFSETQRNKGNFPGRFSGRQFSNSRSEMNVSTLELGDSALYLCAKTSGAKETQYFGPGTRLLVL.

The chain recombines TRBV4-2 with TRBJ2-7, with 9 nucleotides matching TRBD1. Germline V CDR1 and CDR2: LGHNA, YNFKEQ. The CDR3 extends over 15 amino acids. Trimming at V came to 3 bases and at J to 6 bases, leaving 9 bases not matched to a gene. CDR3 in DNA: TGTGCCAGCAGCCAGTCCGGGACAGGGTCATCCGAGCAGTACTTC. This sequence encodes CASSQSGTGSSEQYF.

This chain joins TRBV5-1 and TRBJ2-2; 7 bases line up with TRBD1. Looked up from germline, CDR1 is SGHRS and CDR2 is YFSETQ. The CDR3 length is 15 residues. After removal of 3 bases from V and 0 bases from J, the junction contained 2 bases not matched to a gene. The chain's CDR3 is CASSWTGANTGELFF. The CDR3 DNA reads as TGCGCCAGCAGCTGGACAGGCGCGAACACCGGGGAGCTGTTTTTT.

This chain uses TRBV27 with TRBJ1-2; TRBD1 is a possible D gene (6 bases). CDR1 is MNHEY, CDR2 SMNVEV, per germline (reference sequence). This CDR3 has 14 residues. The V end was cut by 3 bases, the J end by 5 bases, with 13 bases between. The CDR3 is CASSLADRGYGYTF. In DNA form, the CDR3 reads TGTGCCAGCAGTTTGGCGGACAGAGGGTATGGCTACACCTTC.

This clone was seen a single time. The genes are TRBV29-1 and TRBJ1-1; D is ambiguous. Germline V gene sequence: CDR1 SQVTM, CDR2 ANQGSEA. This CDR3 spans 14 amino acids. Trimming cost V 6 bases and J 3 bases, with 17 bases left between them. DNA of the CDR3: TGCAGCGTCGCCCAGAGTGGGAGTGACACTGAAGCTTTCTTT. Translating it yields CSVAQSGSDTEAFF.

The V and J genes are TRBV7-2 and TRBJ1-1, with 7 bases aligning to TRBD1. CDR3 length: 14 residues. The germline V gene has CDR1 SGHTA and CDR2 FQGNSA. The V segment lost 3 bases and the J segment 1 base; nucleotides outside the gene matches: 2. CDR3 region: CASSFGTANTEAFF. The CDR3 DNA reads TGTGCCAGCAGCTTCGGGACAGCGAACACTGAAGCTTTCTTT.

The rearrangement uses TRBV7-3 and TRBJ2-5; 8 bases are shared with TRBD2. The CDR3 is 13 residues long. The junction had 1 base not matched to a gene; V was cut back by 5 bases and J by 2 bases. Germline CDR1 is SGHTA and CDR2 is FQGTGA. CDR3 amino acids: CASSAGGQETQYF. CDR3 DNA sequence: TGTGCCAGCAGCGCGGGGGGACAAGAGACCCAGTACTTC.

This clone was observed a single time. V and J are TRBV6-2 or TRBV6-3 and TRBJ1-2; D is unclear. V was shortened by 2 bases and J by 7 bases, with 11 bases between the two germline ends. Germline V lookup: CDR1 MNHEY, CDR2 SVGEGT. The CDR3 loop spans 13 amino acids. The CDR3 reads CASSYKGGFGYTF. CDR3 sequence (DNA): TGTGCCAGCAGTTACAAAGGAGGGTTTGGCTACACCTTC.

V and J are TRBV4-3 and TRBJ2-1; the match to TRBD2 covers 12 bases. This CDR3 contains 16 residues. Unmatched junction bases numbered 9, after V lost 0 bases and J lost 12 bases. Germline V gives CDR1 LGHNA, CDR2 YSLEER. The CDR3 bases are TGCGCCAGCAGCCAAGATCGGGCTAGCGGGGGGGCGGCGCAGTTCTTC. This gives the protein CASSQDRASGGAAQFF.

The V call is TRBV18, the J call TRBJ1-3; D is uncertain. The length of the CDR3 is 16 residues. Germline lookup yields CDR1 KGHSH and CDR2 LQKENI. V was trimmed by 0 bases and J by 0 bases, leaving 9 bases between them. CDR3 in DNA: TGTGCCAGCTCACCACCGGGCGGGAGCTCTGGAAACACCATATATTTT. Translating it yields CASSPPGGSSGNTIYF.

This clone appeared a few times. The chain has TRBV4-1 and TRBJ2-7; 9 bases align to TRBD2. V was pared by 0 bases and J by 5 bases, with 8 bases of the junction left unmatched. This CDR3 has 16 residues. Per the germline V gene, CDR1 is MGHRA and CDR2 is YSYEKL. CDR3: CASSQETSGALHEQYF. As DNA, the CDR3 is TGCGCCAGCAGCCAAGAGACTAGCGGAGCACTCCACGAGCAGTACTTC.

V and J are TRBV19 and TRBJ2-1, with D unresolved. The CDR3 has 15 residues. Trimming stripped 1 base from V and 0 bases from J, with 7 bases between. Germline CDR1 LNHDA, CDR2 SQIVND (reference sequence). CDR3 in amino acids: CASSIGPSSYNEQFF. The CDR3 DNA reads TGTGCCAGTAGTATAGGACCTAGCTCCTACAATGAGCAGTTCTTC.

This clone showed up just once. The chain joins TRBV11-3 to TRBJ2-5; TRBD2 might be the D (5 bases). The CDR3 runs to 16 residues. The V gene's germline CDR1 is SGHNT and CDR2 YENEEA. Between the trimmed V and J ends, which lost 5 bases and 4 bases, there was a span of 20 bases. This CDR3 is CASSLRSGGPRETQYF. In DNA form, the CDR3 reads TGTGCCAGCAGCCTGCGAAGCGGAGGCCCTCGAGAGACCCAGTACTTC.

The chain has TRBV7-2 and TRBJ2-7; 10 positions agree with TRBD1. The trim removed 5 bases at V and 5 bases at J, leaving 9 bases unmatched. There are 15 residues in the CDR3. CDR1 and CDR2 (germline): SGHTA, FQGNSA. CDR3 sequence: CASSVAGTGVNEQYF. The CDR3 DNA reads TGTGCCAGCAGCGTCGCCGGGACAGGGGTAAACGAGCAGTACTTC. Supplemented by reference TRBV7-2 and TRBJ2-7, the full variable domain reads GAGVSQSPSNKVTEKGKDVELRCDPISGHTALYWYRQSLGQGLEFLIYFQGNSAPDKSGLPSDRFSAERTGGSVSTLTIQRTQQEDSAVYLCASSVAGTGVNEQYFGPGTRLTVT.

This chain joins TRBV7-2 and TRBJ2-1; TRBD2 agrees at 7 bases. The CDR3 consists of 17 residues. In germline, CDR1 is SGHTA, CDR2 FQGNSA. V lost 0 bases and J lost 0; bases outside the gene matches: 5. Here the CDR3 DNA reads TGTGCCAGCAGCTTAGCACGACTAGCCTTCTCCTACAATGAGCAGTTCTTC. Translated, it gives CASSLARLAFSYNEQFF. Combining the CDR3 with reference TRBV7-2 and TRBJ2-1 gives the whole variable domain GAGVSQSPSNKVTEKGKDVELRCDPISGHTALYWYRQSLGQGLEFLIYFQGNSAPDKSGLPSDRFSAERTGGSVSTLTIQRTQQEDSAVYLCASSLARLAFSYNEQFFGPGTRLTVL.

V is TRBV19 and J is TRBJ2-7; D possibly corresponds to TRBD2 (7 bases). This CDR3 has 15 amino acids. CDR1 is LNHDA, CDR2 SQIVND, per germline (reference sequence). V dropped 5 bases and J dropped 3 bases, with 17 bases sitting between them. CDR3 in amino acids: CASSPTAGTIYEQYF. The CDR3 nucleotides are TGTGCCAGTAGTCCCACAGCGGGGACAATCTACGAGCAGTACTTC.

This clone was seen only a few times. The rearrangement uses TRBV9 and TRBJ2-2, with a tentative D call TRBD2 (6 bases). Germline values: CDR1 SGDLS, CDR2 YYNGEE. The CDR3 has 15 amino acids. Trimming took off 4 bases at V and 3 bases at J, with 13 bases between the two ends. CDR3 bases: TGTGCCAGCAGCCTTGGCGGGAAGGACACCGGGGAGCTGTTTTTT. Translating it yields CASSLGGKDTGELFF.

CDR3 coding DNA: TGTGCCAGTAGTGTCGGACTAGCGGGATCCACCGGGGAGCTGTTTTTT. Encoded protein: CASSVGLAGSTGELFF. The gene calls are TRBV19 and TRBJ2-2; 12 bases line up with TRBD2. The CDR3 totals 16 residues. The V segment lost 5 bases and the J segment 4 bases; nucleotides outside the gene matches: 5. The V gene's germline CDR1 is LNHDA and CDR2 SQIVND (reference sequence).

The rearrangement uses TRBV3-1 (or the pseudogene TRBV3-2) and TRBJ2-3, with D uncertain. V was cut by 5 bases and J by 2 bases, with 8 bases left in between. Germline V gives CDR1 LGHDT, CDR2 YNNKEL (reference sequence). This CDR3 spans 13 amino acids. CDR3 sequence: CASSDLNTDTQYF. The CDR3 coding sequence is TGTGCCAGCAGCGACTTGAACACAGATACGCAGTATTTT.

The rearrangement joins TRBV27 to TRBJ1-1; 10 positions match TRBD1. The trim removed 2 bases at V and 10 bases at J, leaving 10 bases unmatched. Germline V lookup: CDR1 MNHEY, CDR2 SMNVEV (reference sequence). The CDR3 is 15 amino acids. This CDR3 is CASSLDVGQGSAAFF. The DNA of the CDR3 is TGTGCCAGCAGTTTAGACGTGGGACAGGGGAGCGCAGCTTTCTTT.

This CDR3 reads CASSSTGVETQYF. The DNA of the CDR3 is TGTGCCAGCAGCTCCACAGGGGTGGAGACCCAGTACTTC. This chain uses TRBV7-9 with TRBJ2-5; 7 bases line up with TRBD1. This CDR3 has 13 residues. Unmatched junction bases numbered 4, after V lost 4 bases and J lost 5 bases. Germline values: CDR1 SEHNR, CDR2 FQNEAQ (reference sequence).

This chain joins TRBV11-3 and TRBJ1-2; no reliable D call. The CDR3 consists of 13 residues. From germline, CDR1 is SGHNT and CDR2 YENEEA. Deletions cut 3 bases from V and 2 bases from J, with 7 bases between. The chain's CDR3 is CASSLGVNYGYTF. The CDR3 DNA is TGTGCCAGCAGCTTGGGAGTGAACTATGGCTACACCTTC.

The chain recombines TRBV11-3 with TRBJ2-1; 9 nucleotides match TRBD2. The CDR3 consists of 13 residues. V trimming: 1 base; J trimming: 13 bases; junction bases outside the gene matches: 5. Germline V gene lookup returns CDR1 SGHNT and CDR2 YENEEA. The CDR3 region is CASSLGLAGIQFF. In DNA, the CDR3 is TGTGCCAGCAGCTTAGGGCTAGCGGGAATTCAGTTCTTC.

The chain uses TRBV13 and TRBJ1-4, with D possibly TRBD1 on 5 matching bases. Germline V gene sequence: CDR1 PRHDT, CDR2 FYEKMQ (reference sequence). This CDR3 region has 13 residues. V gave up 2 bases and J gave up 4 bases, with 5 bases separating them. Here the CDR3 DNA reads TGTGCCAGCAGCTTAAGGGGTAATGAAAAACTGTTTTTT. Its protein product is CASSLRGNEKLFF.

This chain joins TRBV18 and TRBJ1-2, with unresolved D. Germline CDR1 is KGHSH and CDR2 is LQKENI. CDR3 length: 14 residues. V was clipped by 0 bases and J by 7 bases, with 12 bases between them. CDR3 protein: CASSPPQRASGYTF. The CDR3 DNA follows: TGTGCCAGCTCACCACCTCAGCGGGCTAGTGGCTACACCTTC.

CDR3 nucleotide sequence: TGTGCCAGCAGCTTAAGTTCCGACAGGGCGAACACTGAAGCTTTCTTT. Its translation is CASSLSSDRANTEAFF. The V gene is TRBV7-9, the J gene TRBJ1-1; TRBD1 matches at 7 bases. Germline trimming cut 2 bases from V and 1 base from J; bases unmatched to any gene: 7. CDR1 and CDR2 (germline): SEHNR, FQNEAQ (reference sequence). CDR3 size: 16 residues.